The clone carrying this T cell receptor beta chain showed up just once. The antigen is unknown. The time point here: cycle 4 day 1 (C4D1), after 6 weeks of nivolumab. There was relapse after autologous stem cell transplantation in every patient, and there was variation in brentuximab vedotin exposure. The protocol was immunoSEQ multiplex PCR, while the TCRdb copy is restricted to in-frame clones and leaves out a portion. The sample contains roughly 100,000 clones, roughly 73% of which appear only once. The CDR3 loop spans 12 amino acids. Trimming cost V 3 bases and J 14 bases; bases outside gene matches: 6. Germline loops: CDR1 SGHAT, CDR2 FQDESV (reference sequence). The data stem from a study of PD-1 blockade in classical Hodgkin lymphoma. Study-wide background: Once every 2 weeks, patients received intravenous nivolumab at 3 mg/kg. Findings of the study overall: Those achieving complete response showed baseline diversity like newly diagnosed patients. Newly diagnosed patients reportedly had lower baseline TCR diversity than healthy donors.

The TCR comes from a human donor with classical Hodgkin lymphoma. Specimen: peripheral blood mononuclear cells (PBMCs), collected before the fourth cycle of nivolumab. J is TRBJ2-5 and V is TRBV11-1; 10 bases are shared with TRBD1. The CDR3 reads CASSFRTGGSYF. The CDR3 DNA reads as TGTGCCAGCAGCTTCCGGACAGGGGGAAGCTACTTC.